The following is a T cell receptor beta chain sequence with its context. Antigen unknown. The data stem from a study of graft-versus-host responses after intestinal transplantation. Study as a whole: The recipients all started with anti-thymocyte globulin induction and then took tacrolimus and steroids for 2 to 4 years. Overall study findings and caveats: The highest levels of circulating GvH clones went along with early declines in HvG clones after transplant. Investigators detected GvH clones in recipient marrow, with some emerging earlier in ileum or blood. Within allografts, high graft-versus-host to host-versus-graft clonal ratios were seen among patients with graft-donor T cell macrochimerism.

Generated by immunoSEQ multiplex PCR, the TCRdb table keeps only in-frame clones and is missing some. Of tens of thousands of clones listed, roughly 90% are singletons. Germline CDR1 is MNHNY and CDR2 is SVGAGI (reference sequence). The CDR3 consists of 14 residues. V trimming: 5 bases; J trimming: 3 bases; junction bases outside the gene matches: 4. The gene calls are TRBV6-6 and TRBJ1-1, with TRBD1 identical over 9 bases. The receptor's source is a human donor who was the organ donor for an intestinal transplant. The sequenced sample was unstimulated CD4+ T cells sorted from spleen or lymph node cells, obtained before transplant. CDR3 coding DNA: TGTGCCAGCAGTCCTCGACAGGGGGACACTGAAGCTTTCTTT. It encodes CASSPRQGDTEAFF.